The table lists the clone carrying this TCR beta chain with many counts. Its antigen is still unknown. The data stem from a study of regulatory T cells in long-lasting Graves disease. Study-level background: The antithyroid drugs taken by newly diagnosed Graves' patients had been used for under 3 months.

The time point: newly diagnosed GD, antithyroid drugs for less than 3 months. Scientists built the TCR library using RNA that was extracted from PBMCs. Regarding the study as a whole: Persistent disease was associated with favored TRBV28 usage and with favored use of TRBJ1-2 and TRBJ2-5. Compared with new cases, persistent Graves' patients showed reduced TCR diversity.

This CDR3 has 16 residues. CDR1 DFQATT and CDR2 SNEGSKA come from the germline V gene (reference sequence). V lost 3 bases and J lost 1; bases outside the gene matches: 9. Assembly of TCR beta libraries relied on iRepertoire HTBI primers together with Arm-PCR of CDR3 regions. TCRdb re-called the multiplex PCR reads through MiXCR, storing one row per CDR3 protein. The data show approximately 210,000 distinct CDR3 sequences, with approximately 20% seen just once and approximately 20% held by the top ten. This specimen consisted of peripheral blood mononuclear cells (PBMCs), obtained at new diagnosis, from a patient treated with antithyroid drugs. This receptor was taken from a female donor with Graves disease. The chain is built from TRBV20-1 and TRBJ2-3; 8 nucleotides line up with TRBD1. The CDR3 nucleotides read TGCAGTGCTAGTTTTCCCAGACAGGGGCGCACAGATACGCAGTATTTT. Translation gives CSASFPRQGRTDTQYF.